This TCR beta chain was recorded in a study of shared clonotypes between healthy human individuals. Study-wide context: Every donor yielded three CD4 naive, three CD4 memory, two CD8 naive and one CD8 memory plate. Findings and limits, study-wide: A small donor pool kept down the genetic and exposure-history diversity that was represented.

The method was immunoSEQ multiplex PCR; TCRdb's version includes in-frame clones alone and lacks a portion of them. The sample lists 2 million to 2.5 million clones, about 92% seen once, with around 0.4% in the top ten. Division of CD4+ cells produced a CD45RA+ naive subset and a CD45RA-negative memory subset. In this sample, this clone turned up once. Its antigen is unknown. The CDR3 has 15 residues. Trimming shortened V by 7 bases and J by 4 bases, and 18 bases separated the two germline ends. Germline CDR1 and CDR2: SGHTS and YDEGEE. Sequencing used naive CD4+ T cells from PBMCs. Subset noted: CD45RA+ positively selected. This chain uses TRBV5-8 with TRBJ1-3, with D possibly being TRBD1 (6 bases). The TCR comes from a man aged 18 to 29 in good health. Some clones in this sample may be carry-over from other donors' samples. The CDR3 sequence: CASGLQGVAGNTIYF. Written as DNA, the CDR3 is TGTGCCAGCGGATTACAGGGAGTTGCAGGAAACACCATATATTTT.